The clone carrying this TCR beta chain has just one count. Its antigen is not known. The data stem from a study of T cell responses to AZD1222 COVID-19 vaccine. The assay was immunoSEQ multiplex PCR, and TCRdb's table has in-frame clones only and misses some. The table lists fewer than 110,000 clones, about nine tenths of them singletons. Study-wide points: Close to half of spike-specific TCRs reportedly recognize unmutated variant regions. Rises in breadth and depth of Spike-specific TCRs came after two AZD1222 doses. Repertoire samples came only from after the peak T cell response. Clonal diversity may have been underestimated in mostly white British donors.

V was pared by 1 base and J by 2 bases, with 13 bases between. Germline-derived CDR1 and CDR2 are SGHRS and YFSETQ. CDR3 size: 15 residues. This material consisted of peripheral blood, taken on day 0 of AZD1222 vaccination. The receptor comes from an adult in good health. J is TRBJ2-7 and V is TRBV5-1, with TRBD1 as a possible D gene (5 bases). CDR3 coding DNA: TGCGCCAGCAGCTTGTCACCGGACAAGACCTACGAGCAGTACTTC. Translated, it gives CASSLSPDKTYEQYF.